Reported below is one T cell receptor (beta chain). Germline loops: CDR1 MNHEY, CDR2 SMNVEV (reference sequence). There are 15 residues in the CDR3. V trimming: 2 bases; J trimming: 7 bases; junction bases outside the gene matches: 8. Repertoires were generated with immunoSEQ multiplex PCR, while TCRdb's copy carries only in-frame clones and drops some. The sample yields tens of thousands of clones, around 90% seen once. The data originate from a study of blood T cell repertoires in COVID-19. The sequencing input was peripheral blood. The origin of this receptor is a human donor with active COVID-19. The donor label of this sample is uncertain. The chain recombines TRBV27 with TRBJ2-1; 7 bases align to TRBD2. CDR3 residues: CASSLVGLDLNEQFF. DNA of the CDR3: TGTGCCAGCAGTTTAGTTGGACTAGATTTAAATGAGCAGTTCTTC.